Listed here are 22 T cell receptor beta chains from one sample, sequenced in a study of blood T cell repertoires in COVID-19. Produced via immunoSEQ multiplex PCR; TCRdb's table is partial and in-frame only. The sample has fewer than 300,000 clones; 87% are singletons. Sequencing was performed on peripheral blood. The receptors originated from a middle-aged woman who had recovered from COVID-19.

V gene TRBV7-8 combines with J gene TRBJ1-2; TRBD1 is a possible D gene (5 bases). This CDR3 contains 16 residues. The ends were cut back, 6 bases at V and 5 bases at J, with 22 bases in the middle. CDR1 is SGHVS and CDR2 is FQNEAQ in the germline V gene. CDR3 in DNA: TGTGCCAGCAGTTCTTTGGGGATTACACAGGCATATGGCTACACCTTC. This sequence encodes CASSSLGITQAYGYTF.

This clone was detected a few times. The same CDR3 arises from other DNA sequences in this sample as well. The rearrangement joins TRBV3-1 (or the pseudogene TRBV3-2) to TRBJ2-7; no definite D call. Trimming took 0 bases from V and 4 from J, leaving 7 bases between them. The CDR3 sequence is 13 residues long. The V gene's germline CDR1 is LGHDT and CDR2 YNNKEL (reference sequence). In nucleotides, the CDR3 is TGTGCCAGCAGCCAAGAAGGCAGGTACGAGCAGTACTTC. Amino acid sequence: CASSQEGRYEQYF.

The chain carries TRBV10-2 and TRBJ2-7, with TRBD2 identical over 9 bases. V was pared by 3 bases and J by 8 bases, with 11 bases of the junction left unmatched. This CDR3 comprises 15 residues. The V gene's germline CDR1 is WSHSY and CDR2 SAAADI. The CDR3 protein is CASSDLGLAGFQQYF. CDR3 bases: TGCGCCAGCAGTGACCTCGGGCTAGCGGGGTTTCAGCAGTACTTC.

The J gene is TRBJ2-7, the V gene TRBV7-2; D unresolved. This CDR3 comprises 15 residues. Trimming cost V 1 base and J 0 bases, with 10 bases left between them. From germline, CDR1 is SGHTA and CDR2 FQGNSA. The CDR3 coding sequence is TGTGCCAGCAGCTTAGTTGCCAGAAGCTCCTACGAGCAGTACTTC. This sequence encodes CASSLVARSSYEQYF.

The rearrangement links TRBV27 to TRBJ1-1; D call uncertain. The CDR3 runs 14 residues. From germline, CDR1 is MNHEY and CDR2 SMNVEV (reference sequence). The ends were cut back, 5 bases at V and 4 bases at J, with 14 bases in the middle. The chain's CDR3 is CASSPHFSGTEAFF. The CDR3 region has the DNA TGTGCCAGCAGTCCCCACTTTTCGGGCACTGAAGCTTTCTTT.

The CDR3 DNA sequence: TGTGCCAGCAGCAGCGGAGCCCGTGTAGCTTTCTTT. Its translation: CASSSGARVAFF. The chain combines TRBV3-1 (or the pseudogene TRBV3-2) with TRBJ1-1; D gene unclear. The V gene lost 5 bases and the J gene lost 10 bases, with 14 bases spanning the gap. The V gene's germline CDR1 is LGHDT and CDR2 YNNKEL (reference sequence). There are 12 residues in the CDR3.

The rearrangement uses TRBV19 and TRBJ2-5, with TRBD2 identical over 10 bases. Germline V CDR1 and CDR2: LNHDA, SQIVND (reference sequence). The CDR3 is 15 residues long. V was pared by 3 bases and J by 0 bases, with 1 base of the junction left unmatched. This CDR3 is CASSMGLAYQETQYF. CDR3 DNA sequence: TGTGCCAGTAGTATGGGACTAGCGTACCAAGAGACCCAGTACTTC.

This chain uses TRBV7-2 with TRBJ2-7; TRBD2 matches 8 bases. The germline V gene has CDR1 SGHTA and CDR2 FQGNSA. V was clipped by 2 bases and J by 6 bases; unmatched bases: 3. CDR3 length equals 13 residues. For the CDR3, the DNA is TGTGCCAGCAGCTTACGGGGGGGGCTCGAGCAGTACTTC. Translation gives CASSLRGGLEQYF. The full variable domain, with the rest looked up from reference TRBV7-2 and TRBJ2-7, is GAGVSQSPSNKVTEKGKDVELRCDPISGHTALYWYRQSLGQGLEFLIYFQGNSAPDKSGLPSDRFSAERTGGSVSTLTIQRTQQEDSAVYLCASSLRGGLEQYFGPGTRLTVT.

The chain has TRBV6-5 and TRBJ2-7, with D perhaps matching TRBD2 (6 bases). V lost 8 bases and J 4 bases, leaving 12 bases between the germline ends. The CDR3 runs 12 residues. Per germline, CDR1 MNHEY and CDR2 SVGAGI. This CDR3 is CASGPGVYEQYF. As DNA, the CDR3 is TGTGCCAGCGGGCCGGGGGTTTACGAGCAGTACTTC.

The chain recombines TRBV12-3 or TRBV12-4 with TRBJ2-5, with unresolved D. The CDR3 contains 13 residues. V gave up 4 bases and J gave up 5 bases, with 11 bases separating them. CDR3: CASSSYLRETQYF. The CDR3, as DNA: TGTGCCAGCAGTTCCTACCTGAGGGAGACCCAGTACTTC.

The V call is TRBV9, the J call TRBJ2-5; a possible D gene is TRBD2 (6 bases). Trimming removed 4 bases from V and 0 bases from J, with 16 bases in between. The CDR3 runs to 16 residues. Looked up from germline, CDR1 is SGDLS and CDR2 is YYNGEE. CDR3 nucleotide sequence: TGTGCCAGCAGCCCTGCTCGGGGGTCTTACCAAGAGACCCAGTACTTC. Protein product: CASSPARGSYQETQYF.

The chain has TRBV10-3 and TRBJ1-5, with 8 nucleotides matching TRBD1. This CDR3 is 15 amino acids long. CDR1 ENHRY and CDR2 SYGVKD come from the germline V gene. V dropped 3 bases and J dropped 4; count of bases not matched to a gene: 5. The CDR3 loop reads CAISDSDRGNQPQHF. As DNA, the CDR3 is TGTGCCATCAGTGATTCCGACAGGGGAAATCAGCCCCAGCATTTT.

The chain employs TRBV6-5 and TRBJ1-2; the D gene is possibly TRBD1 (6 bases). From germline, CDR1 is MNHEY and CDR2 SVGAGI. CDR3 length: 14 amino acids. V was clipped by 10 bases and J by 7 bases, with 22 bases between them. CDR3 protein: CATPALQGRSGYTF. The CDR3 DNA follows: TGTGCCACCCCGGCCCTCCAGGGGCGCAGTGGCTACACCTTC.

CDR3 amino acids: CSVLTGANYGYTF. CDR3 sequence (DNA): TGCAGCGTTCTTACAGGGGCTAACTATGGCTACACCTTC. The V and J genes are TRBV29-1 and TRBJ1-2; 7 nucleotides agree with TRBD1. The germline gives CDR1 SQVTM, CDR2 ANQGSEA. The CDR3 has 13 residues. J gave up 0 bases and V 5 bases, and 3 bases lay outside the gene matches.

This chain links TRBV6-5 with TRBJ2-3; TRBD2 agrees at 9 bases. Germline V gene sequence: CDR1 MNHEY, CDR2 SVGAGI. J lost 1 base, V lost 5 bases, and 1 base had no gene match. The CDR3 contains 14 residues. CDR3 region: CASSPSGGTDTQYF. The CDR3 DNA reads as TGTGCCAGCAGTCCTAGCGGGGGCACAGATACGCAGTATTTT.

CDR3 sequence (DNA): TGTGCCAGCAGCAGACTCGACCCAGATACGCAGTATTTT. Protein: CASSRLDPDTQYF. This sequence joins TRBV27 and TRBJ2-3; D remains unclear. The germline V gene encodes CDR1 MNHEY and CDR2 SMNVEV (reference sequence). This CDR3 is built from 13 residues. The V and J ends lost 6 bases and 4 bases respectively, with 11 bases between them.

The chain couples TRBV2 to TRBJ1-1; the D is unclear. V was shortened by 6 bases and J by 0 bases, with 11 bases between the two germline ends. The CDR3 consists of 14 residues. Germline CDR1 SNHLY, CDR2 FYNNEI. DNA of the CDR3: TGTGCCAGCAGAGGGAGGAGCCTGAACACTGAAGCTTTCTTT. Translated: CASRGRSLNTEAFF.

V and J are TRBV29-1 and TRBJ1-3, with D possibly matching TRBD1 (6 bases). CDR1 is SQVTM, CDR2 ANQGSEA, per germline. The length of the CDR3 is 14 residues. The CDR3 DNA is TGCGGCGGGGGGCAGGGAAAAGGTGGAAACACCATATATTTT. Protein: CGGGQGKGGNTIYF.

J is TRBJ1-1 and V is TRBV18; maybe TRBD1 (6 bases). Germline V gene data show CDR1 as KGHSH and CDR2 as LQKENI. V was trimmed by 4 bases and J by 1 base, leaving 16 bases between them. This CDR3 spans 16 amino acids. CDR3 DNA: TGTGCCAGCTCACTAGATGTACCGGGACAGAACACTGAAGCTTTCTTT. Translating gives CASSLDVPGQNTEAFF.

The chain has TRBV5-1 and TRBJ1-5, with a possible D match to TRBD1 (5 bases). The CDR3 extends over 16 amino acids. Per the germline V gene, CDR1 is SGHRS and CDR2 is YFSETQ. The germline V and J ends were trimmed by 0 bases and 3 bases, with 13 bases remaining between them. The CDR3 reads CASSLGWGDDNQPQHF. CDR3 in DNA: TGCGCCAGCAGCTTGGGTTGGGGGGACGACAATCAGCCCCAGCATTTT.

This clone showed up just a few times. The CDR3 coding sequence is TGTGCCAGTTCACGGACGGACTATAGCAATCAGCCCCAGCATTTT. It codes for CASSRTDYSNQPQHF. The chain links TRBV6-5 to TRBJ1-5; D ambiguous. This CDR3 has 15 amino acids. Germline V gives CDR1 MNHEY, CDR2 SVGAGI. V gave up 9 bases and J gave up 0 bases, with 15 bases separating them.

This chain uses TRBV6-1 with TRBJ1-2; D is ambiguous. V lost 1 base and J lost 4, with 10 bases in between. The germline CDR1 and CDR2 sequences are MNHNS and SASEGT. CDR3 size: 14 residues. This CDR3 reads CASSEDTRLYGYTF. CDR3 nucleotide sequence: TGTGCCAGCAGTGAAGACACACGCCTCTATGGCTACACCTTC.